This TCR beta chain came from a study of blood T cell repertoires in COVID-19. Across the whole study: Acute and convalescent COVID-19 specimens originated in the United States, Italy and Spain. Sources were T cells, B-cell-depleted T cells, or PBMCs; the material itself was cDNA or gDNA.

Germline V gene lookup returns CDR1 SGHDT and CDR2 YYEEEE. V lost 4 bases to trimming and J lost 7 bases; unmatched junction nucleotides: 12. CDR3 length: 15 residues. Original analysis: The assay estimated nucleated cells by amplifying reference gene primers. The method was immunoSEQ multiplex PCR; TCRdb's version includes in-frame clones alone and lacks a portion of them. V and J calls and clone size are those listed in that table; D and trimming were worked out from the DNA. This table holds approximately 280,000 clones, under 90% found once. Sequenced input: peripheral blood. This TCR was recovered from a man aged 45-65 years with acute or convalescent COVID-19. V and J are TRBV5-6 and TRBJ2-7; 9 bases are a match to TRBD2. In DNA form, the CDR3 reads TGTGCCAGCAGCACCCCGGCGGGGGGGCCGCGGGAGCAGTACTTC. It yields the protein CASSTPAGGPREQYF. Using reference TRBV5-6 and TRBJ2-7 for the parts outside the CDR3, the full variable domain is DAGVTQSPTHLIKTRGQQVTLRCSPKSGHDTVSWYQQALGQGPQFIFQYYEEEERQRGNFPDRFSGHQFPNYSSELNVNALLLGDSALYLCASSTPAGGPREQYFGPGTRLTVT.